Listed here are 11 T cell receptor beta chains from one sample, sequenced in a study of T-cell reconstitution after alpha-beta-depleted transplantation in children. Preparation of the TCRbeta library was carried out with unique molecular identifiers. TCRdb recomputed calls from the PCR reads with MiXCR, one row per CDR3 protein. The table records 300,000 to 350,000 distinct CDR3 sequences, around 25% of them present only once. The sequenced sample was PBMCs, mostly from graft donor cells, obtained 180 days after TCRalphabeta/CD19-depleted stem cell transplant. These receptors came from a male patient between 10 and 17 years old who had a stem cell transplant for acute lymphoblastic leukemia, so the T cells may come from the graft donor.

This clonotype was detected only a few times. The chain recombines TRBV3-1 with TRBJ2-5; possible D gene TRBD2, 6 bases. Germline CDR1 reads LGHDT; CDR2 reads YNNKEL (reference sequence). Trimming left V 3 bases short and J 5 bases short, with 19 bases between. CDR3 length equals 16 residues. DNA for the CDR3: TGTGCCAGCAGCCAGAGCGGGCGAGCGCGTATGGAGACCCAGTACTTC. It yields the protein CASSQSGRARMETQYF.

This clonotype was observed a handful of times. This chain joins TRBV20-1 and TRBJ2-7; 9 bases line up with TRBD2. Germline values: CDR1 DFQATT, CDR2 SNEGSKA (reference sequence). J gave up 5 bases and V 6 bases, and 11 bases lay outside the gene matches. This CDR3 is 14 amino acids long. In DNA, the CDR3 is TGCAGTGCCACGACCGGGACTAGCAACCACGAGCAGTACTTC. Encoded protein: CSATTGTSNHEQYF.

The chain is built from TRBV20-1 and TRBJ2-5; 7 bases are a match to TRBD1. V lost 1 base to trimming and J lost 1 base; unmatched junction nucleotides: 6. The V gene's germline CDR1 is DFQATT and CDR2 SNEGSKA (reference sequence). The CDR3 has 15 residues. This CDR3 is CSARGDSHFQETQYF. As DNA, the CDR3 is TGCAGTGCTAGAGGGGACAGCCATTTCCAAGAGACCCAGTACTTC.

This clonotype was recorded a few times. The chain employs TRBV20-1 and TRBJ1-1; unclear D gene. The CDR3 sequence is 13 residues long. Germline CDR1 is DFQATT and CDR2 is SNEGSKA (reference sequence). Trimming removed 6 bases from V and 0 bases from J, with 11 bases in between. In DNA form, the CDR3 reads TGCAGTGCGATGCTCGGCCTGAACACTGAAGCTTTCTTT. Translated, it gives CSAMLGLNTEAFF.

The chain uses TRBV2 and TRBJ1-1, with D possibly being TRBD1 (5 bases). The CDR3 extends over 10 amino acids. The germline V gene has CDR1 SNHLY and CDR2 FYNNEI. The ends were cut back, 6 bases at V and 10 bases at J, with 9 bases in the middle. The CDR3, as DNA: TGTGCCAGCAGCGGCAGGGCAGCTTTCTTT. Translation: CASSGRAAFF.

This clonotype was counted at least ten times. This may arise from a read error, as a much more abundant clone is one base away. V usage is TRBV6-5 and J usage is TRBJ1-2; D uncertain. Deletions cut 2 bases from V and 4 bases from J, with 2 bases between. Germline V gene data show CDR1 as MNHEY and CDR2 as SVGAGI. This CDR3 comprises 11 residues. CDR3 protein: CASSYGYGYTF. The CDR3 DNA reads TGTGCCAGCAGTTACGGCTATGGCTACACCTTC.

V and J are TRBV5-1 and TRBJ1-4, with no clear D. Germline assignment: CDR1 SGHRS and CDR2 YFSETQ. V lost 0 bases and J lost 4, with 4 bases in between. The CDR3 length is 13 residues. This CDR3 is CASSLEVNEKLFF. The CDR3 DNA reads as TGCGCCAGCAGCTTGGAGGTTAATGAAAAACTGTTTTTT.

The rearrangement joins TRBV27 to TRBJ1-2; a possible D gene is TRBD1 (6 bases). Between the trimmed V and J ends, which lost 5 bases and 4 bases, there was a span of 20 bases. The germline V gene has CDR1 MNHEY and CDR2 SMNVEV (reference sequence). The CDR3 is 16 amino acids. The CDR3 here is CASSPEGGGVSYGYTF. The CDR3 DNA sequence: TGTGCCAGCAGTCCCGAGGGAGGGGGGGTAAGCTATGGCTACACCTTC.

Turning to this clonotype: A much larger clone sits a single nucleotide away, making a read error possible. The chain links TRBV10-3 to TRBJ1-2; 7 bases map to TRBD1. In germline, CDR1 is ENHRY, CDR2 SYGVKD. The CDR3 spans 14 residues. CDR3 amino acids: CAISLQGGLRGYPF. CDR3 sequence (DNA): TGTGCCATCAGTCTTCAGGGGGGGCTCCGGGGCTACCCCTTC.

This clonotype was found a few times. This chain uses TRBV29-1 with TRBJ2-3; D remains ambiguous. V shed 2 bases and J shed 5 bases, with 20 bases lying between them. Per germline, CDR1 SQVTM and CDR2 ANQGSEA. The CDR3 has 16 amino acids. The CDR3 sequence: CSVEQFTPGILDTQYF. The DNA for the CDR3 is TGCAGCGTTGAACAATTTACCCCCGGAATCTTAGATACGCAGTATTTT.

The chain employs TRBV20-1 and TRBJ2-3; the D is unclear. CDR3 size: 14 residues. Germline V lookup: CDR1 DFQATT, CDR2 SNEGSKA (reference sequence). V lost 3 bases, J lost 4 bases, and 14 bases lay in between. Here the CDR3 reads CSASALILPDTQYF. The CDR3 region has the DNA TGCAGTGCTAGCGCCCTTATTCTTCCAGATACGCAGTATTTT.